The 23 T cell receptor beta chains below come from one sample, sequenced in a study of blood T cell repertoires in COVID-19. The assay was immunoSEQ multiplex PCR, and TCRdb's table has in-frame clones only and misses some. The table shows 80,000 to 100,000 clones, with 70% to 90% occurring only once. The sequenced material came from peripheral blood. These receptors were taken from a woman in her sixties or seventies in a cohort sampled during active or convalescent COVID-19.

This chain joins TRBV21-1 and TRBJ2-5; TRBD2 was called by the table and not checked on the DNA. TRBV21-1 is a known pseudogene. This CDR3 comprises 14 residues. The CDR3 coding sequence is TGTGCCAGCACCTGGGGAGGTTTTGTGGAGACCCAGTACTTC. Protein sequence: CASTWGGFVETQYF.

The rearrangement links TRBV7-3 to TRBJ1-6; 7 bases line up with TRBD1. The CDR3 totals 13 residues. Looked up from germline, CDR1 is SGHTA and CDR2 is FQGTGA. J gave up 10 bases and V 6 bases, and 6 bases lay outside the gene matches. The CDR3 protein is CASRVDRPSPLHF. The CDR3, as DNA: TGTGCCAGCAGGGTGGACAGGCCATCACCCCTCCACTTT.

This clone occurred once. The chain links TRBV9 to TRBJ2-1; 9 positions agree with TRBD2. With 2 bases clipped from V and 4 bases from J, the junction kept 7 bases outside the gene matches. Per the germline V gene, CDR1 is SGDLS and CDR2 is YYNGEE. This CDR3 comprises 16 residues. In DNA, the CDR3 is TGTGCCAGCAGCGTTGGGGGCGGGAGGGGGTACAATGAGCAGTTCTTC. As protein: CASSVGGGRGYNEQFF.

In its sample, this clone was seen once. This chain joins TRBV6-2 or TRBV6-3 and TRBJ2-1; D gene ambiguous. The CDR3 has 15 amino acids. Deletions cut 2 bases from V and 1 base from J, with 9 bases between. Germline V gene lookup returns CDR1 MNHEY and CDR2 SVGEGT. The CDR3: CASSYAAGSYNEQFF. The CDR3 nucleotides read TGTGCCAGCAGTTACGCGGCCGGTTCCTACAATGAGCAGTTCTTC.

This sequence joins TRBV7-9 and TRBJ2-7, with 9 bases matching TRBD1. V trimming: 4 bases; J trimming: 4 bases; junction bases outside the gene matches: 11. The germline V gene has CDR1 SEHNR and CDR2 FQNEAQ (reference sequence). The CDR3 covers 16 residues. The CDR3, as DNA: TGTGCCAGCAGCTCAACTACATTGACAGGGGGGTACGAGCAGTACTTC. Translated, it gives CASSSTTLTGGYEQYF.

The chain recombines TRBV12-3 or TRBV12-4 with TRBJ1-2; TRBD1 might be the D (6 bases). Trimming took 2 bases from V and 8 from J, leaving 12 bases between them. This CDR3 has 13 amino acids. CDR3 protein: CASSLSPGAGYTF. CDR3 in DNA: TGTGCCAGCAGTTTAAGCCCAGGGGCCGGCTACACCTTC.

A note on this clone: Other DNA sequences of this sample code for an identical CDR3. The chain carries TRBV3-1 (or the pseudogene TRBV3-2) and TRBJ1-4; D is unclear. The CDR3 covers 13 residues. Trimming removed 2 bases from V and 7 bases from J, with 8 bases in between. Germline assignment: CDR1 LGHDT and CDR2 YNNKEL (reference sequence). Written as DNA, the CDR3 is TGTGCCAGCAGCCAAAGAGGTGGTGAAAAACTGTTTTTT. This translates into CASSQRGGEKLFF.

The gene calls are TRBV19 and TRBJ1-3; 9 bases align to TRBD1. This CDR3 contains 17 residues. Trimming cost V 5 bases and J 2 bases; bases outside gene matches: 10. Germline lookup yields CDR1 LNHDA and CDR2 SQIVND (reference sequence). The chain's CDR3 is CASSDPGQGRTGNTIYF. The CDR3, as DNA: TGTGCCAGTAGTGATCCTGGACAGGGGCGTACTGGAAACACCATATATTTT.

The chain combines TRBV25-1 with TRBJ2-7, with D perhaps matching TRBD2 (6 bases). The V end was cut by 3 bases, the J end by 1 base, with 13 bases between. The CDR3 is made up of 15 amino acids. Germline V gives CDR1 MGHDK, CDR2 SYGVNS. This CDR3 reads CASSDGGLVSYEQYF. DNA of the CDR3: TGTGCCAGCAGTGACGGGGGACTGGTATCCTACGAGCAGTACTTC.

The chain combines TRBV28 with TRBJ1-2; the D gene is possibly TRBD1 (5 bases). V gave up 5 bases and J gave up 5 bases, with 15 bases separating them. The germline V gene encodes CDR1 MDHEN and CDR2 SYDVKM. CDR3 size: 14 residues. The CDR3 spells CASSPQGAYYGYTF. CDR3 coding DNA: TGTGCCAGCAGTCCCCAAGGGGCCTATTATGGCTACACCTTC.

The chain recombines TRBV15 with TRBJ2-1; 7 bases agree with TRBD2. The CDR3 is 15 amino acids. V trimming: 5 bases; J trimming: 2 bases; junction bases outside the gene matches: 6. Germline-derived CDR1 and CDR2 are LNHNV and YYDKDF (reference sequence). This CDR3 is CATSVASGTYNEQFF. CDR3 sequence (DNA): TGTGCCACCAGCGTCGCTAGCGGAACCTACAATGAGCAGTTCTTC. The entire variable domain, with the rest obtained from reference TRBV15 and TRBJ2-1, is as follows: DAMVIQNPRYQVTQFGKPVTLSCSQTLNHNVMYWYQQKSSQAPKLLFHYYDKDFNNEADTPDNFQSRRPNTSFCFLDIRSPGLGDTAMYLCATSVASGTYNEQFFGPGTRLTVL.

This clone was picked up a small number of times. V and J are TRBV11-1 and TRBJ2-7, with a weak D call TRBD2 (6 bases). The CDR3 runs 16 residues. Between the trimmed V and J ends, which lost 1 base and 3 bases, there was a span of 16 bases. Germline-derived CDR1 and CDR2 are SGHAT and FQDESV (reference sequence). The CDR3 spells CASSLVSSGDHYEQYF. CDR3 coding DNA: TGTGCCAGCAGCTTAGTGAGTAGCGGAGACCACTACGAGCAGTACTTC.

This clone was seen only a few times. The rearrangement uses TRBV5-6 and TRBJ1-5; no firm D call. CDR3 size: 14 residues. V was shortened by 0 bases and J by 4 bases, with 8 bases between the two germline ends. In germline, CDR1 is SGHDT, CDR2 YYEEEE. The CDR3 here is CASSLVAENQPQHF. CDR3 bases: TGTGCCAGCAGCTTGGTGGCAGAAAATCAGCCCCAGCATTTT.

This chain connects TRBV6-5 to TRBJ1-2; 7 bases are shared with TRBD1. Per the germline V gene, CDR1 is MNHEY and CDR2 is SVGAGI. The J segment lost 4 bases and the V segment lost 2 bases, leaving 4 bases of the junction unmatched. The length of the CDR3 is 14 residues. The CDR3 spells CASSYLQGTYGYTF. As DNA, the CDR3 is TGTGCCAGCAGTTACCTACAGGGGACCTATGGCTACACCTTC.

This clone was seen a single time. The chain has TRBV5-1 and TRBJ2-7, with TRBD1 identical over 12 bases. Germline CDR1 reads SGHRS; CDR2 reads YFSETQ. V lost 0 bases to trimming and J lost 6 bases; unmatched junction nucleotides: 4. This CDR3 contains 15 residues. This CDR3 reads CASSLAPGQGAEQYF. The DNA for the CDR3 is TGCGCCAGCAGCTTGGCCCCGGGACAGGGGGCCGAGCAGTACTTC.

The DNA for the CDR3 is TGTGCCAGCAGCTATGGGACAGGGAGCACAGATACGCAGTATTTT. Translation gives CASSYGTGSTDTQYF. The genes are TRBV7-3 and TRBJ2-3; 9 positions match TRBD1. CDR1 and CDR2 (germline): SGHTA, FQGTGA. This CDR3 spans 15 amino acids. V lost 4 bases to trimming and J lost 0 bases; unmatched junction nucleotides: 2.

CDR3 sequence (DNA): TGCGCCAGCAGCGTGGGATCGACAGGGGGCCCTGAAAAACTGTTTTTT. Translation: CASSVGSTGGPEKLFF. The rearrangement joins TRBV5-1 to TRBJ1-4, with TRBD1 matching 10 bases. The J segment lost 7 bases and the V segment lost 4 bases, leaving 10 bases of the junction unmatched. Per germline, CDR1 SGHRS and CDR2 YFSETQ. The CDR3 has 16 amino acids.

The chain employs TRBV28 and TRBJ2-2; tentatively, D is TRBD1 (6 bases). V lost 6 bases and J lost 12, with 8 bases in between. The CDR3 consists of 10 residues. Germline V gene data show CDR1 as MDHEN and CDR2 as SYDVKM. The CDR3 here is CASRDRQLFF. CDR3 nucleotides: TGTGCCAGCAGGGACAGACAGCTGTTTTTT.

V and J are TRBV11-2 and TRBJ2-4; TRBD1 matches 9 bases. Germline CDR1 SGHAT, CDR2 FQNNGV. This CDR3 region has 17 residues. With V trimmed by 5 bases and J by 1 base, 9 bases remained unmatched. CDR3 protein: CASSAPGQGTAKNIQYF. For the CDR3, the DNA is TGTGCCAGCAGCGCCCCGGGACAGGGAACCGCCAAAAACATTCAGTACTTC.

This chain joins TRBV5-1 and TRBJ1-1, with a possible D match to TRBD1 (6 bases). Trimming removed 4 bases at V and 1 base at J, with 14 bases between. The CDR3 is made up of 15 amino acids. Per the germline V gene, CDR1 is SGHRS and CDR2 is YFSETQ. In nucleotides, the CDR3 is TGCGCCAGCAGCCCCATGGGGGCTGGGAACACTGAAGCTTTCTTT. This encodes CASSPMGAGNTEAFF.

The CDR3 sequence: CASSPGSRGPGELFF. CDR3 DNA sequence: TGTGCCAGCAGCCCCGGGTCTAGGGGGCCGGGGGAGCTGTTTTTT. The chain links TRBV7-2 to TRBJ2-2; the match to TRBD1 covers 7 bases. The V gene's germline CDR1 is SGHTA and CDR2 FQGNSA. This CDR3 is 15 amino acids long. J gave up 8 bases and V 5 bases, and 11 bases lay outside the gene matches.

The chain employs TRBV5-1 and TRBJ2-7; D is possibly TRBD2 (6 bases). Germline V CDR1 and CDR2: SGHRS, YFSETQ. The CDR3 covers 15 residues. Between the trimmed V and J ends, which lost 3 bases and 0 bases, there was a span of 13 bases. In DNA form, the CDR3 reads TGCGCCAGCAGCTCGTTCGGGAGCCTCTCCTACGAGCAGTACTTC. This sequence encodes CASSSFGSLSYEQYF.

The chain has TRBV9 and TRBJ1-3; the D gene is possibly TRBD1 (6 bases). CDR1 is SGDLS, CDR2 YYNGEE, per germline. This CDR3 is 18 amino acids long. V was trimmed by 0 bases and J by 0 bases, leaving 16 bases between them. CDR3 in amino acids: CASSVETGITISGNTIYF. CDR3 nucleotide sequence: TGTGCCAGCAGCGTAGAAACAGGGATCACAATCTCTGGAAACACCATATATTTT.